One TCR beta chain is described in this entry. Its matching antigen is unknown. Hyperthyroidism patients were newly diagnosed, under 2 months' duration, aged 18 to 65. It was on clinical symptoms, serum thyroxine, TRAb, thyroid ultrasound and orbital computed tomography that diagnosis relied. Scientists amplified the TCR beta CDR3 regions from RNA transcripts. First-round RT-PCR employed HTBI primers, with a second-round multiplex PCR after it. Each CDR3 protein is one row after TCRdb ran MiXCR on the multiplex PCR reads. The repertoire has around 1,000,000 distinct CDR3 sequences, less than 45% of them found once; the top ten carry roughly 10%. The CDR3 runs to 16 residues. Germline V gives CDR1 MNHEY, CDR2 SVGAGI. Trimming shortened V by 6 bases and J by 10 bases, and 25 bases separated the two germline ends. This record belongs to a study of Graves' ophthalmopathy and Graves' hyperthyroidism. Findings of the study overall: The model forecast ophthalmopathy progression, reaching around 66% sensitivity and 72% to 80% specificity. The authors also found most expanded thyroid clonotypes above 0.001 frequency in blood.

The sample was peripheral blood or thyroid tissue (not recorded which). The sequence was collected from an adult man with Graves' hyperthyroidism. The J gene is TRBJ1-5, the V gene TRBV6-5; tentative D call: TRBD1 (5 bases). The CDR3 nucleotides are TGTGCCAGCAGCCCTAGGGGCGGGCAGCCTTCAGGCCCCCAGCATTTT. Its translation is CASSPRGGQPSGPQHF.